This entry lists 23 T cell receptor beta chains sequenced from one sample in a study of blood T cell repertoires in COVID-19. Here immunoSEQ multiplex PCR was the method, and the copy in TCRdb shows in-frame clones only, minus some. This table has about 150,000 clones, 80% to 90% appearing once. The sample comprised peripheral blood. These TCRs come from a man younger than 30 with COVID-19, enrolled during active disease.

The chain couples TRBV4-3 to TRBJ1-6; maybe TRBD1 (5 bases). Trimming shortened V by 4 bases and J by 10 bases, and 14 bases separated the two germline ends. The germline V gene encodes CDR1 LGHNA and CDR2 YSLEER. CDR3 length equals 14 residues. The CDR3 bases are TGCGCCAGCAGCCTGGGGGGGGAAGAATCACCCCTCCACTTT. Its protein is CASSLGGEESPLHF.

In this sample, this clone turned up once. The chain links TRBV9 to TRBJ2-6; tentative D call: TRBD1 (5 bases). Germline V lookup: CDR1 SGDLS, CDR2 YYNGEE. The CDR3 loop spans 15 amino acids. V was trimmed by 1 base and J by 6 bases, leaving 11 bases between them. The DNA of the CDR3 is TGTGCCAGCAGCGTACAGGGTGTGGCGGCCAACGTCCTGACTTTC. Amino acid sequence: CASSVQGVAANVLTF.

This clone has just one count. The chain is built from TRBV7-9 and TRBJ2-7; 11 nucleotides align to TRBD2. Germline CDR1 SEHNR, CDR2 FQNEAQ (reference sequence). The CDR3 has 16 residues. With V trimmed by 3 bases and J by 4 bases, 8 bases remained unmatched. CDR3 sequence (DNA): TGTGCCAGCAGCTTTTTACTAGCGGGAGACCTTTACGAGCAGTACTTC. This encodes CASSFLLAGDLYEQYF.

This chain links TRBV5-4 with TRBJ2-7; unclear D gene. Trimming left V 4 bases short and J 2 bases short, with 7 bases between. CDR1 and CDR2 from the germline V gene are SGHNT and YYREEE (reference sequence). CDR3 length: 12 residues. CDR3 sequence: CASSLETYEQYF. The DNA for the CDR3 is TGTGCCAGCAGCCTAGAGACCTACGAGCAGTACTTC.

This chain connects TRBV28 to TRBJ2-1, with TRBD2 matching 9 bases. J gave up 8 bases and V 5 bases, and 13 bases lay outside the gene matches. The V gene's germline CDR1 is MDHEN and CDR2 SYDVKM. This CDR3 spans 16 amino acids. In DNA form, the CDR3 reads TGTGCCAGCAGTCTAACACTAGCGGGCGGGCCCGATGAGCAGTTCTTC. This gives the protein CASSLTLAGGPDEQFF. The full variable domain, completed using reference TRBV28 and TRBJ2-1, is DVKVTQSSRYLVKRTGEKVFLECVQDMDHENMFWYRQDPGLGLRLIYFSYDVKMKEKGDIPEGYSVSREKKERFSLILESASTNQTSMYLCASSLTLAGGPDEQFFGPGTRLTVL.

The chain employs TRBV6-2 or TRBV6-3 and TRBJ1-5, with 8 positions matching TRBD1. The germline V gene has CDR1 MNHEY and CDR2 SVGEGT. The CDR3 consists of 15 residues. J gave up 6 bases and V 2 bases, and 6 bases lay outside the gene matches. CDR3 sequence: CASSYHPQGAQPQHF. Written as DNA, the CDR3 is TGTGCCAGCAGTTACCACCCCCAGGGGGCTCAGCCCCAGCATTTT.

The chain links TRBV19 to TRBJ1-2; D unresolved. CDR1 is LNHDA, CDR2 SQIVND, per germline (reference sequence). This CDR3 comprises 13 residues. Trimming stripped 6 bases from V and 0 bases from J, with 8 bases between. This CDR3 reads CASSWAANYGYTF. The CDR3 nucleotides are TGTGCCAGTAGCTGGGCTGCTAACTATGGCTACACCTTC.

The CDR3 here is CASSFSTSGEQYF. The CDR3 bases are TGTGCCAGCAGTTTCTCGACTAGCGGCGAGCAGTACTTC. The chain couples TRBV7-9 to TRBJ2-7, with 9 bases matching TRBD2. Looked up from germline, CDR1 is SEHNR and CDR2 is FQNEAQ (reference sequence). V gave up 6 bases and J gave up 6 bases; unmatched junction bases: 6. This CDR3 contains 13 residues.

The rearrangement joins TRBV9 to TRBJ1-2, with a weak D call TRBD1 (5 bases). V lost 2 bases, J lost 0 bases, and 11 bases lay in between. Germline CDR1 SGDLS, CDR2 YYNGEE. This CDR3 region has 15 residues. The CDR3 nucleotides read TGTGCCAGCAGCGTCTCGGACAAGACTAACTATGGCTACACCTTC. Translation gives CASSVSDKTNYGYTF.

J is TRBJ1-2 and V is TRBV28, with TRBD1 identical over 7 bases. This CDR3 comprises 14 residues. V gave up 5 bases and J gave up 4 bases; unmatched junction bases: 7. The germline gives CDR1 MDHEN, CDR2 SYDVKM. CDR3 nucleotides: TGTGCCAGCAGTCGAGACAGGGAAGTCTATGGCTACACCTTC. As protein: CASSRDREVYGYTF.

This chain connects TRBV6-1 to TRBJ1-5; possible D gene TRBD1, 5 bases. CDR3 length equals 15 residues. CDR1 is MNHNS, CDR2 SASEGT, per germline. V lost 1 base and J 4 bases, leaving 11 bases between the germline ends. CDR3 DNA sequence: TGTGCCAGCAGTGAAGTAGGGGTTCGGAATCAGCCCCAGCATTTT. Its protein product is CASSEVGVRNQPQHF.

J is TRBJ1-2 and V is TRBV6-5; maybe TRBD1 (5 bases). Germline lookup yields CDR1 MNHEY and CDR2 SVGAGI. The CDR3 has 13 residues. The V gene lost 2 bases and the J gene lost 6 bases, with 10 bases spanning the gap. This CDR3 reads CASSYPGHHGYTF. The DNA for the CDR3 is TGTGCCAGCAGTTACCCCGGACATCATGGCTACACCTTC.

The chain is built from TRBV4-3 and TRBJ2-3, with 9 nucleotides matching TRBD2. The germline V gene has CDR1 LGHNA and CDR2 YSLEER. V shed 3 bases and J 0 bases; nucleotides not matched to a gene: 10. This CDR3 has 18 amino acids. CDR3 in amino acids: CASSQAGGPRGSTDTQYF. The CDR3 coding sequence is TGCGCCAGCAGCCAGGCGGGAGGGCCGCGGGGTAGCACAGATACGCAGTATTTT.

Only a few counts were recorded for this clone. The chain combines TRBV28 with TRBJ2-1; D perhaps matches TRBD1 (6 bases). The CDR3 length is 15 residues. V lost 2 bases and J 7 bases, leaving 15 bases between the germline ends. Germline loops: CDR1 MDHEN, CDR2 SYDVKM. The CDR3 region is CASSLPTGKWNEQFF. In DNA form, the CDR3 reads TGTGCCAGCAGTTTACCCACAGGGAAGTGGAATGAGCAGTTCTTC.

The chain carries TRBV28 and TRBJ2-2; perhaps D is TRBD1 or TRBD2 (10 bases each). V was cut by 4 bases and J by 7 bases, with 25 bases left in between. CDR1 is MDHEN, CDR2 SYDVKM, per germline. This CDR3 is built from 18 residues. The CDR3 region is CASSWTGGLAGDVGELFF. The CDR3 coding sequence is TGTGCCAGCAGTTGGACAGGGGGGCTAGCGGGAGACGTCGGGGAGCTGTTTTTT.

This chain connects TRBV14 to TRBJ2-3, with a tentative D call TRBD2 (7 bases). V lost 4 bases, J lost 5 bases, and 22 bases lay in between. The CDR3 is 17 residues long. CDR1 SGHDN and CDR2 FVKESK come from the germline V gene. Here the CDR3 reads CASSPPRGREEGDTQYF. CDR3 in DNA: TGTGCCAGCAGCCCTCCAAGGGGGAGGGAGGAAGGAGATACGCAGTATTTT.

The chain recombines TRBV5-4 with TRBJ1-2; D gene ambiguous. This CDR3 contains 12 residues. Deletions cut 0 bases from V and 4 bases from J, with 4 bases between. Germline CDR1 and CDR2: SGHNT and YYREEE (reference sequence). CDR3 in DNA: TGTGCCAGCAGCTTGGACATCTATGGCTACACCTTC. This encodes CASSLDIYGYTF.

This clone is a singleton in its sample. V is TRBV9 and J is TRBJ2-1; 9 nucleotides match TRBD2. CDR3 length: 17 residues. Unmatched junction bases numbered 8, after V lost 1 base and J lost 3 bases. Germline assignment: CDR1 SGDLS and CDR2 YYNGEE. The DNA for the CDR3 is TGTGCCAGCAGCGTAAGGTTAGCGGGGGCAAACTACAATGAGCAGTTCTTC. Its translation is CASSVRLAGANYNEQFF.

The V call is TRBV5-1, the J call TRBJ2-1; TRBD2 aligns across 8 bases. V lost 4 bases, J lost 4 bases, and 1 base stayed unmatched. CDR3 size: 13 residues. In germline, CDR1 is SGHRS, CDR2 YFSETQ. CDR3 nucleotide sequence: TGCGCCAGCAGCAGCGGGAGTTACAATGAGCAGTTCTTC. Protein sequence: CASSSGSYNEQFF.

V usage is TRBV5-4 and J usage is TRBJ2-7, with TRBD2 identical over 9 bases. With V trimmed by 5 bases and J by 3 bases, 12 bases remained unmatched. CDR1 and CDR2 (germline): SGHNT, YYREEE (reference sequence). There are 16 residues in the CDR3. CDR3 residues: CASSPESAGGGYEQYF. The CDR3, as DNA: TGTGCCAGCAGTCCCGAGTCGGCGGGAGGGGGCTACGAGCAGTACTTC.

This clone occurred a few times. CDR3 sequence reads: CASSPAPSGSVGDTQYF. The CDR3 DNA sequence: TGTGCCAGCAGCCCCGCCCCTAGCGGGAGCGTTGGAGATACGCAGTATTTT. The chain is built from TRBV5-4 and TRBJ2-3, with 10 bases lining up with TRBD2. Per germline, CDR1 SGHNT and CDR2 YYREEE (reference sequence). The junction had 13 bases not matched to a gene; V was cut back by 4 bases and J by 5 bases. This CDR3 contains 17 residues.

The gene calls are TRBV4-3 and TRBJ1-2, with 8 bases identical to TRBD1. V shed 5 bases, J shed 7 bases, and the junction held 9 bases outside the gene matches. Germline lookup yields CDR1 LGHNA and CDR2 YSLEER. The CDR3 spans 14 residues. CDR3: CASSFPGGFGGYTF. CDR3 bases: TGCGCCAGCAGCTTTCCAGGGGGCTTCGGTGGCTACACCTTC.

The rearrangement links TRBV13 to TRBJ1-2, with D maybe TRBD1 (5 bases). The V end lost 5 bases, the J end lost 4 bases, and 11 bases lay between the germline ends. CDR3 length equals 13 residues. Germline-derived CDR1 and CDR2 are PRHDT and FYEKMQ (reference sequence). CDR3 in amino acids: CASSLTASYGYTF. The CDR3 DNA is TGTGCCAGCAGCCTGACAGCGAGCTATGGCTACACCTTC.